This T cell receptor beta chain emerged from a study of cytomegalovirus exposure and HLA in healthy donors. Study outcomes and limitations: Specificity for CMV antigens was confirmed in vitro for a few of the CMV-associated chains. As a later analysis revealed, the rate of TCR association differed by HLA locus, with DRB1 most and HLA-C fewest. The dataset shows that most TCR sequences were rare, while some public TCRs occurred in many donors. No immune exposure information besides CMV serostatus was available.

The CDR3 is made up of 15 amino acids. Germline values: CDR1 LGHNA, CDR2 YNFKEQ. V lost 4 bases to trimming and J lost 9 bases, with 16 bases between them. Note on this clone: The antigen is not known.

13 Jbeta primers and 60 Vbeta primers were used for the PCR. Method: immunoSEQ multiplex PCR; TCRdb's copy keeps in-frame clones and lacks some. The sample records 170,000 or so clones, more than 80% being singletons. The J gene is TRBJ1-6, the V gene TRBV4-2; D remains unclear. This receptor was obtained from a boy aged 10-17 years in good health and CMV-seronegative. The specimen sequenced was PBMCs. This chain's CDR3 is CASSPRLGEGSPLHF. The CDR3 region has the DNA TGTGCCAGCAGCCCCAGGCTGGGTGAAGGTTCACCCCTCCACTTT.